This note documents a single T cell receptor beta chain sequence. Its antigen is not identified. The CDR3 spans 16 residues. V lost 5 bases, J lost 4 bases, and 10 bases stayed unmatched. Looked up from germline, CDR1 is SGHTA and CDR2 is FQGNSA. This specimen belongs to a study of T cells in localized non-small cell lung cancer. Assay: immunoSEQ multiplex PCR; the TCRdb copy retains only in-frame clones and omits some. There are 20,000 to 25,000 clones in the sample; approximately 91% occur only once, and 10% to 15% lies in the top ten. The study's findings and limits: Appearances in adjacent lung were noted for a median roughly 50 of the top 100 tumor clones. Clonality peaked in uninvolved adjacent lung rather than tumor. The study linked higher blood T cell density to longer overall survival.

This sequence originates from a male donor aged 60 or over with stage I lung adenocarcinoma. Source: peripheral blood, taken before any cancer treatment. The rearrangement links TRBV7-2 to TRBJ1-5; 8 bases line up with TRBD1. CDR3 nucleotide sequence: TGTGCCAGCAGCATGAGACCGGGACAGGTGAATCAGCCCCAGCATTTT. Translating it yields CASSMRPGQVNQPQHF.